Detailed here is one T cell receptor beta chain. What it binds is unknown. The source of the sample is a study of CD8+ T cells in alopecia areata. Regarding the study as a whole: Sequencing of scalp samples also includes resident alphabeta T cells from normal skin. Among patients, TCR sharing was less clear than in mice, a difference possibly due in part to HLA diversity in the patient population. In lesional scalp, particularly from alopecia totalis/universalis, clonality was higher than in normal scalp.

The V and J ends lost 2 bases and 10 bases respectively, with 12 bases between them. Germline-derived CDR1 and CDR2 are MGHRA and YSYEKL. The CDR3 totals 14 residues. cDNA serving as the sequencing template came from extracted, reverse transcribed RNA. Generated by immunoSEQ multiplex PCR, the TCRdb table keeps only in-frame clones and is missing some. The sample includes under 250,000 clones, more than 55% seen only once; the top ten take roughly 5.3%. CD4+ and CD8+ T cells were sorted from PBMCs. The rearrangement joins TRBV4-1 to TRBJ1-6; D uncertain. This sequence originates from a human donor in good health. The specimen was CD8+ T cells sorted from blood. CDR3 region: CASSQQRGRSPLHF. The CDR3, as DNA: TGCGCCAGCAGCCAACAACGGGGTCGGTCACCCCTCCACTTT.